What follows is one T cell receptor beta chain and its context. The sample originates from a study of shared clonotypes between healthy human individuals. CDR3 length: 15 residues. The V end was cut by 5 bases, the J end by 4 bases, with 15 bases between. Germline-derived CDR1 and CDR2 are SGHTA and FQGNSA. TCRdb's copy holds only in-frame clones and misses some; the assay was immunoSEQ multiplex PCR. The sample yields approximately 1,000,000 clones, roughly 80% seen once. Sample: memory CD4+ T cells from PBMCs. The subset: CD45RA-negative fraction. The gene calls are TRBV7-2 and TRBJ1-3; no firm D call. This clonotype was sampled from a man aged 18 to 29 in good health. Some clones in this sample may be carry-over from other donors' samples. CDR3 DNA sequence: TGTGCCAGCAGCCCCCGTAGCCTATCCGGAAACACCATATATTTT. It codes for CASSPRSLSGNTIYF.